This T cell receptor beta chain was documented in a study of T-cell memory formation after mild COVID-19. The wider study: There were largely donor-specific TCR clusters.

This CDR3 is built from 17 residues. V was shortened by 1 base and J by 1 base, with 13 bases between the two germline ends. CDR1 and CDR2 from the germline V gene are SGHTA and FQGNSA. Study observations and caveats: The CD4+ clones that contracted clustered mainly within CM and EM, and the CD8+ clones concentrated in EMRA. Memory from before infection featured some responding clones, which suggests cross-reactive memory joined.

Details on this clonotype: Its antigen is still unknown.

One entry per CDR3 protein, called by TCRdb with MiXCR from the 5' RACE reads. The top ten clones hold 20% to 25% of a sample with a few hundred thousand distinct CDR3 sequences, over 7% of them seen once. This TCR came from a man between 18 and 29 years old who had mild COVID-19 (a few samples of this study predate the infection). Cell type and time point are not known. Sequenced sample: PBMCs or a T cell subset sorted from them (not recorded which). This chain uses TRBV7-2 with TRBJ2-2; D may be TRBD1 (5 bases). The CDR3 sequence: CASSLGLGPKNTGELFF. CDR3 bases: TGTGCCAGCAGCTTAGGCCTGGGGCCTAAGAACACCGGGGAGCTGTTTTTT.